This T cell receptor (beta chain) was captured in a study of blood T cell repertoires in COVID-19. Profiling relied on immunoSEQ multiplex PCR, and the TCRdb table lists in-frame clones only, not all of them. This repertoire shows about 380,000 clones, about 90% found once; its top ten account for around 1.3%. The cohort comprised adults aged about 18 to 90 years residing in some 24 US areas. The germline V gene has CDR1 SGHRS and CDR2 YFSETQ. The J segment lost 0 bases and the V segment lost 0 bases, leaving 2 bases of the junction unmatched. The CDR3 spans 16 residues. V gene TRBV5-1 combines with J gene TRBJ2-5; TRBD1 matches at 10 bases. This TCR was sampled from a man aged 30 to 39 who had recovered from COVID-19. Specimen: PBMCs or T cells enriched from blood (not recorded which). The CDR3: CASSLGGTGDQETQYF. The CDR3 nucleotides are TGCGCCAGCAGCTTGGGAGGGACAGGGGACCAAGAGACCCAGTACTTC.